These T cell receptor beta chains were read from a single sample in a study of Graves' ophthalmopathy and Graves' hyperthyroidism. MiXCR, run by TCRdb on the multiplex PCR reads, gives a single entry per CDR3 protein. The repertoire consists of more than 1,000,000 distinct CDR3 sequences, with less than 45% occurring once and the leading ten covering approximately 12%. The sequenced sample consisted of peripheral blood or thyroid tissue (not recorded which). The receptors originated from an adult man with Graves' hyperthyroidism. Each CDR3 is given with its conserved first and last residue. Fields, in order: V gene, clone size, D gene, J gene, CDR3 protein, CDR3 DNA. The D gene is left open where the match is weak. The size field is filled for only some rows; it gives once, few, many or a size class.

TRBV29-1	NA	NA	TRBJ2-5	CSAGVGHMRETQYF	TGCAGCGCCGGAGTGGGACACATGCGGGAGACCCAGTACTTC
TRBV20-1	NA	TRBD2	TRBJ2-5	CSARGSGGVETQYF	TGCAGTGCTAGAGGAAGCGGGGGGGTTGAGACCCAGTACTTC
TRBV6-5	NA	NA	TRBJ2-5	CASTREPNRQETQYF	TGTGCCAGCACCCGCGAACCCAACAGACAAGAGACCCAGTACTTC
TRBV27	NA	NA	TRBJ2-7	CASSGLLGSYEQYF	TGTGCCAGCTCGGGACTCCTGGGCTCCTACGAGCAGTACTTC
TRBV5-1	many	NA	TRBJ1-2	CASSLGWDDGYTF	TGCGCCAGCAGCCTTGGTTGGGATGATGGCTACACCTTC
TRBV25-1	NA	NA	TRBJ2-5	CASSYGAFRDTAQETQYF	TGTGCCAGCAGTTACGGGGCTTTCCGGGACACAGCACAAGAGACCCAGTACTTC
TRBV4-3	NA	NA	TRBJ1-4	CASSQVGEHNEKLFF	TGCGCCAGCAGCCAAGTGGGGGAACATAATGAAAAACTGTTTTTT
TRBV29-1	NA	NA	TRBJ1-1	CRTASHELAFF	TGCCGCACGGCCTCCCACGAGTTGGCTTTCTTT
TRBV5-5	few	TRBD1	TRBJ1-5	CASSLIGGQGGSNQPQHF	TGTGCCAGCAGCTTAATAGGGGGACAGGGGGGTAGCAATCAGCCCCAGCATTTT
TRBV30	NA	NA	TRBJ1-1	CAWKHINTEAFF	TGTGCCTGGAAACATATTAACACTGAAGCTTTCTTT
TRBV10-3	many	NA	TRBJ1-5	CAISEIGGGNQPQHF	TGTGCCATCAGTGAGATAGGAGGTGGCAATCAGCCCCAGCATTTT
TRBV10-3	many	NA	TRBJ1-4	CAISDVGAKTNEKLFF	TGTGCCATCAGCGACGTCGGGGCCAAAACTAATGAAAAACTGTTTTTT
TRBV7-8	NA	TRBD1	TRBJ1-2	CASSLVGQGMGYTF	TGTGCCAGCAGCTTAGTTGGACAGGGGATGGGCTACACCTTC
TRBV20-1	NA	NA	TRBJ1-3	CSASWGSGNTIYF	TGCAGTGCTAGCTGGGGCTCTGGAAACACCATATATTTT
TRBV4-3	NA	NA	TRBJ2-2	CASSREQETGELLF	TGCGCCAGCAGCCGGGAACAAGAAACCGGGGAGCTGCTTTTT
TRBV11-2	few	TRBD1	TRBJ2-7	CASSQDWTGGTYEQYF	TGCGCCAGCAGCCAAGATTGGACAGGGGGAACCTACGAGCAGTACTTC
TRBV6-6	NA	NA	TRBJ1-1	CASSPRRGGRTEAFF	TGTGCCAGCAGTCCTCGGCGAGGGGGAAGGACTGAAGCTTTCTTT
TRBV10-3	NA	NA	TRBJ1-1	CAISGADRNTEAFF	TGTGCCATCAGTGGGGCCGACAGGAACACTGAAGCTTTCTTT
TRBV24-1	NA	NA	TRBJ2-3	CATSDFGAGWADTQCF	TGTGCCACCAGTGATTTTGGCGCAGGGTGGGCAGATACGCAGTGTTTT
TRBV10-3	many	TRBD1	TRBJ1-1	CAISDYRGDTEAFF	TGTGCCATCAGTGATTACAGGGGAGACACTGAAGCTTTCTTT
TRBV5-1	many	TRBD1	TRBJ2-5	CASSLPTGGRETQYF	TGCGCCAGCAGCTTGCCGACAGGGGGCCGGGAGACCCAGTACTTC
TRBV29-1	NA	TRBD1	TRBJ1-2	CSVPGTGGHGYTF	TGCAGCGTTCCTGGGACAGGGGGCCATGGCTACACCTTC
TRBV2	NA	NA	TRBJ1-2	CASSSQEGSYGYTF	TGTGCCAGCAGTTCCCAGGAGGGCTCCTATGGCTACACCTTC
TRBV6-2/TRBV6-3	many	TRBD1	TRBJ1-5	CASTERVGGINQPQHF	TGTGCCAGCACCGAAAGGGTAGGGGGCATCAATCAGCCCCAGCATTTT
TRBV7-9	NA	TRBD2	TRBJ2-7	CASSQAGLAGPYEQYF	TGTGCCAGCAGCCAAGCGGGACTAGCGGGACCCTACGAGCAGTACTTC
TRBV7-9	NA	NA	TRBJ1-5	CASSLGPRPQETQHF	TGTGCCAGCAGCTTAGGTCCCAGGCCTCAAGAGACCCAGCATTTT
TRBV15	many	TRBD1	TRBJ1-1	CATSREVGTGGRLNAFF	TGTGCCACCAGCAGAGAGGTCGGGACAGGGGGCCGTCTGAACGCTTTCTTT
TRBV14	NA	NA	TRBJ2-5	CASSQESSQETQYF	TGTGCCAGCAGCCAAGAATCTAGCCAAGAGACCCAGTACTTC
TRBV7-2	NA	TRBD1	TRBJ1-2	CASSYGTGRPGYTF	TGTGCCAGCAGTTATGGGACAGGTCGGCCTGGCTACACCTTC
TRBV15	many	NA	TRBJ2-6	CATSKQDPGANVLTF	TGTGCCACCAGCAAACAGGATCCCGGGGCCAACGTCCTGACTTTC
TRBV10-3	NA	TRBD1	TRBJ2-7	CAISERTGGSYEQYF	TGTGCCATCAGTGAGCGAACAGGGGGATCCTACGAGCAGTACTTC
TRBV15	NA	TRBD1	TRBJ1-4	CATSRDTGTGSEKLFF	TGTGCCACCAGCAGAGATACAGGGACAGGGAGTGAAAAACTGTTTTTT
TRBV11-2	NA	NA	TRBJ2-7	CASSLWGELTSSYEQNF	TGTGCCAGCAGCTTATGGGGCGAGTTGACCAGCTCCTACGAGCAGAACTTC
TRBV19	NA	NA	TRBJ1-5	CASSNLRQPQHF	TGTGCCAGTAGTAATTTACGTCAGCCCCAGCATTTT
TRBV29-1	NA	NA	TRBJ1-2	CSVEDRGPTGYGYTF	TGCAGCGTTGAAGATCGGGGCCCTACCGGCTACGGCTACACCTTC
TRBV7-9	many	NA	TRBJ1-2	CASSLVGSRDANYGYTF	TGTGCCAGCAGCTTAGTGGGGAGTAGGGACGCGAACTATGGCTACACCTTC
TRBV14	many	NA	TRBJ1-2	CASSQDSKNYGYTF	TGTGCCAGCAGCCAAGATTCGAAGAACTATGGCTACACCTTC
TRBV6-5	many	NA	TRBJ1-1	CASSYASITGNTEAFF	TGTGCCAGCAGTTACGCTAGCATCACGGGGAACACTGAAGCTTTCTTT
TRBV29-1	few	NA	TRBJ1-4	CSVAKKEKLFF	TGCAGCGTTGCAAAGAAGGAAAAACTGTTTTTT
TRBV24-1	many	NA	TRBJ2-2	CATAGHIGAGELFF	TGTGCCACCGCGGGACACATTGGCGCCGGGGAGCTGTTTTTT
TRBV29-1	NA	TRBD1	TRBJ1-2	CSVVGQEYGYTF	TGCAGCGTTGTAGGACAGGAGTATGGCTACACCTTC